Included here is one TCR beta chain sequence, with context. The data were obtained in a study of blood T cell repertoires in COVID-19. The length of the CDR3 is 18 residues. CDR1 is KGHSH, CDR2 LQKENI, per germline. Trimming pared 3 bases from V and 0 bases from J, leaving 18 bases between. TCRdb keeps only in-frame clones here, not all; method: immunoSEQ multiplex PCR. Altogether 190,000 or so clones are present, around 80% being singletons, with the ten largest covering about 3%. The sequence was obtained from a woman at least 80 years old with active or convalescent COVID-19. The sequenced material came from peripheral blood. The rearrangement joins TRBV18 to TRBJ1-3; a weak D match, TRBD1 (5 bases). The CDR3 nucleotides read TGTGCCAGCTCACCGCCCGGGGGACTGAGCATCTCTGGAAACACCATATATTTT. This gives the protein CASSPPGGLSISGNTIYF.